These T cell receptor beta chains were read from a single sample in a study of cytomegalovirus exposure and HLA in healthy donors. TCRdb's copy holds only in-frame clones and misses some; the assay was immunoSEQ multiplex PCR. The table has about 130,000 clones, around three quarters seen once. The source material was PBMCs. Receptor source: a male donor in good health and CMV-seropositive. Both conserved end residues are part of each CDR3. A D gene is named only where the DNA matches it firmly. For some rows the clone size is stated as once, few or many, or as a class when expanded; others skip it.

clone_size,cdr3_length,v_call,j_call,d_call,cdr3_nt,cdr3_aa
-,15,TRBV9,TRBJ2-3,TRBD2,TGTGCCAGCAGCGTAGCGGGGGGGCAGGCAGATACGCAGTATTTT,CASSVAGGQADTQYF
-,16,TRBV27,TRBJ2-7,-,TGTGCCAGCAGTGGGTACAGGGAGCACAATCCCTACGAGCAGTACTTC,CASSGYREHNPYEQYF
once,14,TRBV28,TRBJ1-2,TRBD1,TGTGCCAGCGGCCTCGGACAGGGTAGGGATGGCTACACCTTC,CASGLGQGRDGYTF
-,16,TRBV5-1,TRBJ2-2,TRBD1,TGCGCCAGCAGTACGGGACAGGGGACGAACACCGGGGAGCTGTTTTTT,CASSTGQGTNTGELFF
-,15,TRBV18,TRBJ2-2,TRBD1,TGTGCCAGCTCGCGTCGGGACAGGGGCGCCGGGGAGCTGTTTTTT,CASSRRDRGAGELFF
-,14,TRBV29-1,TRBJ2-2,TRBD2,TGCAGCGTTGGGTTTGCTAGCGGGACCGGGGAGCTGTTTTTT,CSVGFASGTGELFF
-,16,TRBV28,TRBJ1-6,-,TGTGCCAGCAGTAGTCCCCAAACAGGGCAGGCTTCACCCCTCCACTTT,CASSSPQTGQASPLHF
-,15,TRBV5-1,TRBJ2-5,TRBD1,TGCGCCAGCAGCTTACTCCCAGGGGGTGGGGAGACCCAGTACTTC,CASSLLPGGGETQYF
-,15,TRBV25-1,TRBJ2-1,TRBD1,TGTGCCAGCAGTCCAAGACAGGGCTCCTACAATGAGCAGTTCTTC,CASSPRQGSYNEQFF
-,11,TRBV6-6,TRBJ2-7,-,TGTGCCAGCAGTTTAGTCGACGAGCAGTACTTC,CASSLVDEQYF
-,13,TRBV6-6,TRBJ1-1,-,TGTGCCGCAAGGGAGGCTGGGACCACTGAAGCTTTCTTT,CAAREAGTTEAFF
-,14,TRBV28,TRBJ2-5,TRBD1,TGTGCCAGCACCCTGGGACAGGTCCAAGAGACCCAGTACTTC,CASTLGQVQETQYF
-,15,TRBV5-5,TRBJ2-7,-,TGTGCCAGCAGCCTACCTACAAGGAGCTCCTACGAGCAGTACTTC,CASSLPTRSSYEQYF
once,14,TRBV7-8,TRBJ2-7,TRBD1,TGTGCCAGCAGCCCACGGACAGGGCCCTACGAGCAGTACTTC,CASSPRTGPYEQYF
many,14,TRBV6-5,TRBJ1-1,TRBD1,TGTGCCAGCAGTCCCGGGACAGGGGGCCCTGAAGCTTTCTTT,CASSPGTGGPEAFF
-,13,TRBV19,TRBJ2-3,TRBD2,TGTGCCAGCCCGGGACTAGGGGTGGATACGCAGTATTTT,CASPGLGVDTQYF
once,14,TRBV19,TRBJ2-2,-,TGTGCCAGTAAGCTTGCCGCGAACACCGGGGAGCTGTTTTTT,CASKLAANTGELFF